Described below is a single TCR beta chain sequence and its context. Its antigen is undetermined. This record comes from a study of cytomegalovirus exposure and HLA in healthy donors. Primers included in the PCR were 60 Vbeta and 13 Jbeta primers. TCRdb keeps only in-frame clones here, not all; method: immunoSEQ multiplex PCR. Among some 57,000 clones listed, roughly 90% were seen once. Findings of the study overall: HLA allele associations emerged for around 15,000 TCR beta sequences in a later analysis, at 0.05 false discovery rate.

The TCR comes from a man aged 25-40 years in good health and CMV-seropositive. Sequenced: PBMCs.

CDR3: CASSKSGQAGSDQPQHF. DNA for the CDR3: TGTGCCAGCAGCAAAAGTGGACAGGCAGGATCGGACCAGCCCCAGCATTTT. This chain uses TRBV21-1 with TRBJ1-5; the table's D gene call, TRBD1, was not cross checked with the DNA. TRBV21-1 is noted as a pseudogene. This CDR3 contains 17 residues.